These 19 T cell receptor beta chains came from one sample sequenced in a study of cytomegalovirus exposure and HLA in healthy donors (dated by TCRdb to 2017 to 2019). Library construction relied on the immunoSEQ multiplex PCR assay. The multiplex PCR relied on a mix of 60 forward primers for TCR Vbeta segments and 13 reverse primers for TCR Jbeta segments. TCRdb holds this immuneACCESS table with in-frame rearrangements only. Some clones are missing; in checked studies, unresolved V genes explain under half, and the rest has no known cause. This sample holds approximately 120,000 clones; just under 70% were observed only once. In total, the top ten clones hold 4.5% to 5.5% of the sample. Sequencing was performed on PBMCs. The receptors stem from a woman in her 70s in good health and CMV-seropositive.

This rearrangement joins TRBV7-9 to TRBJ1-1, with 8 nucleotides matching TRBD1. This CDR3 has 15 amino acids. V lost 7 bases, J lost 1 base, and 8 bases stayed unmatched. CDR1 is SEHNR and CDR2 is FQNEAQ in the germline V gene (reference sequence). In nucleotides, the CDR3 is TGTGCCAGCAACAAACACGGGACAGGGAACACTGAAGCTTTCTTT. Protein product: CASNKHGTGNTEAFF.

This clone has a handful of counts. CDR3 sequence: CASSSGQVNTEAFF. CDR3 bases: TGTGCCAGCAGCTCGGGACAGGTGAACACTGAAGCTTTCTTT. V gene TRBV5-8 combines with J gene TRBJ1-1; 8 bases align to TRBD1. V trimming: 3 bases; J trimming: 0 bases; junction bases outside the gene matches: 1. The CDR3 is made up of 14 amino acids. Germline V gene data show CDR1 as SGHTS and CDR2 as YDEGEE.

Note on this clone: The CDR3 does not end in the conserved phenylalanine or tryptophan, so this is likely a read error. V is TRBV18 and J is TRBJ1-2, with D unclear. Trimming shortened V by 0 bases and J by 8 bases, and 13 bases separated the two germline ends. Germline values: CDR1 KGHSH, CDR2 LQKENI. CDR3 length: 14 amino acids. The CDR3 region has the DNA TGTGCCAGCTCACCACCTTCAAGAGGCCCCGGCTACACCCTC. Translation: CASSPPSRGPGYTL.

This chain links TRBV7-8 with TRBJ2-7, with 8 bases fitting TRBD2. Germline V gives CDR1 SGHVS, CDR2 FQNEAQ. The CDR3 has 16 amino acids. Losses at the gene ends were 2 bases for V and 7 bases for J; bases not matched to a gene: 13. The CDR3 protein is CASSLLGGGTPMEQYF. CDR3 DNA: TGTGCCAGCAGCTTACTGGGCGGGGGGACCCCTATGGAGCAGTACTTC.

This chain uses TRBV7-7 with TRBJ2-7; 7 bases are a match to TRBD1. Unmatched junction bases numbered 6, after V lost 5 bases and J lost 5 bases. Germline V CDR1 and CDR2: SSHAT, FNYEAQ (reference sequence). This CDR3 comprises 13 residues. The CDR3, as DNA: TGTGCCAGCAGCGGGGGACAGCTCCACGAGCAGTACTTC. This translates into CASSGGQLHEQYF.

The chain carries TRBV19 and TRBJ2-7; 8 nucleotides line up with TRBD1. CDR3 length equals 15 residues. Per the germline V gene, CDR1 is LNHDA and CDR2 is SQIVND (reference sequence). After removal of 6 bases from V and 2 bases from J, the junction contained 9 bases not matched to a gene. The CDR3 sequence is CASRRSETGAYEQYF. In DNA, the CDR3 is TGTGCCAGTAGAAGGAGTGAGACAGGGGCCTACGAGCAGTACTTC.

This chain uses TRBV7-2 with TRBJ2-3, with 7 bases aligning to TRBD1. Germline V gene data show CDR1 as SGHTA and CDR2 as FQGNSA. The CDR3 is made up of 15 amino acids. V shed 6 bases, J shed 5 bases, and the junction held 11 bases outside the gene matches. The CDR3 here is CASRLQGGLGDTQYF. The CDR3 DNA follows: TGTGCCAGCAGGCTACAAGGGGGCCTAGGAGATACGCAGTATTTT.

J is TRBJ1-1 and V is TRBV5-1, with TRBD1 matching 8 bases. Germline V CDR1 and CDR2: SGHRS, YFSETQ. CDR3 length equals 15 residues. V lost 4 bases and J lost 5; bases outside the gene matches: 10. CDR3 amino acids: CASSALTGGGTEAFF. Here the CDR3 DNA reads TGCGCCAGCAGCGCGTTAACAGGGGGAGGGACTGAAGCTTTCTTT.

The V and J genes are TRBV2 and TRBJ2-4; 10 bases agree with TRBD2. Germline CDR1 reads SNHLY; CDR2 reads FYNNEI. The CDR3 runs to 15 residues. V lost 6 bases and J lost 4; bases outside the gene matches: 6. The CDR3 sequence is CASRPGAGGKNIQYF. CDR3 bases: TGTGCCAGCAGACCTGGAGCGGGGGGGAAAAACATTCAGTACTTC.

The gene calls are TRBV4-3 and TRBJ1-1; 8 nucleotides match TRBD1. Germline CDR1 is LGHNA and CDR2 is YSLEER. J was trimmed by 4 bases and V by 3 bases; bases with no gene match: 10. This CDR3 comprises 16 residues. In DNA, the CDR3 is TGCGCCAGCAGCCAGGGGGACAGGTCCGGGGGCACTGAAGCTTTCTTT. Residues: CASSQGDRSGGTEAFF.

The DNA for the CDR3 is TGTGCCTGGTCACTTACCGGGGAGCTGTTTTTT. It translates to CAWSLTGELFF. The chain has TRBV30 and TRBJ2-2, with D hard to call. Trimming removed 5 bases at V and 5 bases at J, with 6 bases between. The germline gives CDR1 GTSNPN, CDR2 SVGIG (reference sequence). The CDR3 is 11 amino acids. The whole variable domain, remainder taken from reference TRBV30 and TRBJ2-2, is SQTIHQWPATLVQPVGSPLSLECTVEGTSNPNLYWYRQAAGRGLQLLFYSVGIGQISSEVPQNLSASRPQDRQFILSSKKLLLSDSGFYLCAWSLTGELFFGEGSRLTVL.

The genes are TRBV2 and TRBJ1-5; the match to TRBD1 covers 7 bases. The J segment lost 4 bases and the V segment lost 6 bases, leaving 9 bases of the junction unmatched. This CDR3 region has 15 residues. From germline, CDR1 is SNHLY and CDR2 FYNNEI. CDR3 residues: CASRVGQAENQPQHF. The CDR3 coding sequence is TGTGCCAGCAGAGTCGGACAGGCAGAAAATCAGCCCCAGCATTTT.

This rearrangement joins TRBV6-5 to TRBJ2-7, with 11 bases identical to TRBD1. Unmatched junction bases numbered 7, after V lost 9 bases and J lost 6 bases. Germline CDR1 and CDR2: MNHEY and SVGAGI. The CDR3 extends over 13 amino acids. DNA of the CDR3: TGTGCCAGTAGAAGGACAGGGGGCTCCGAGCAGTACTTC. Residues: CASRRTGGSEQYF.

J is TRBJ2-7 and V is TRBV7-8, with a possible D match to TRBD2 (6 bases). V was shortened by 3 bases and J by 2 bases, with 17 bases between the two germline ends. CDR1 and CDR2 (germline): SGHVS, FQNEAQ. The CDR3 contains 16 residues. The CDR3 is CASSFDPGTWTYEQYF. The CDR3 DNA sequence: TGTGCCAGCAGCTTTGACCCCGGGACTTGGACCTACGAGCAGTACTTC.

The chain is built from TRBV7-2 and TRBJ1-1, with unresolved D. Germline CDR1 and CDR2: SGHTA and FQGNSA. The CDR3 length is 14 residues. Trimming stripped 5 bases from V and 0 bases from J, with 10 bases between. The CDR3 reads CASSPGRLNTEAFF. CDR3 in DNA: TGTGCCAGCAGCCCAGGCAGACTGAACACTGAAGCTTTCTTT.

V usage is TRBV30 and J usage is TRBJ2-1; 7 bases align to TRBD1. The CDR3 is 15 amino acids. The V and J ends lost 2 bases and 2 bases, in that order; junction bases with no gene match: 6. Germline lookup yields CDR1 GTSNPN and CDR2 SVGIG (reference sequence). The CDR3 loop reads CAWSPTGIPYNEQFF. CDR3 DNA sequence: TGTGCCTGGAGTCCGACAGGGATTCCCTACAATGAGCAGTTCTTC.

The sample holds a few counts of this clone. The chain has TRBV6-5 and TRBJ2-7; D is unresolved. The germline V and J ends were trimmed by 7 bases and 1 base, with 5 bases remaining between them. This CDR3 has 11 amino acids. Per the germline V gene, CDR1 is MNHEY and CDR2 is SVGAGI. The CDR3 loop is CASTSSYEQYF. The CDR3 bases are TGTGCCAGCACCTCTTCCTACGAGCAGTACTTC.

The V and J genes are TRBV7-9 and TRBJ2-3; 7 nucleotides line up with TRBD1. After removal of 4 bases from V and 4 bases from J, the junction contained 2 bases not matched to a gene. The CDR3 contains 13 residues. Germline CDR1 reads SEHNR; CDR2 reads FQNEAQ (reference sequence). The CDR3 DNA is TGTGCCAGCAGCTCCACAGGGGCAGATACGCAGTATTTT. This encodes CASSSTGADTQYF.

J is TRBJ1-5 and V is TRBV5-4; D possibly corresponds to TRBD1 (5 bases). V was clipped by 0 bases and J by 6 bases, with 10 bases between them. This CDR3 comprises 14 residues. Germline CDR1 is SGHNT and CDR2 is YYREEE (reference sequence). CDR3 nucleotide sequence: TGTGCCAGCAGCTTGGCTGGGGACTCTCAGCCCCAGCATTTT. Protein sequence: CASSLAGDSQPQHF. The full variable domain, in which reference TRBV5-4 and TRBJ1-5 provide the parts outside the CDR3, is ETGVTQSPTHLIKTRGQQVTLRCSSQSGHNTVSWYQQALGQGPQFIFQYYREEENGRGNFPPRFSGLQFPNYSSELNVNALELDDSALYLCASSLAGDSQPQHFGDGTRLSIL.